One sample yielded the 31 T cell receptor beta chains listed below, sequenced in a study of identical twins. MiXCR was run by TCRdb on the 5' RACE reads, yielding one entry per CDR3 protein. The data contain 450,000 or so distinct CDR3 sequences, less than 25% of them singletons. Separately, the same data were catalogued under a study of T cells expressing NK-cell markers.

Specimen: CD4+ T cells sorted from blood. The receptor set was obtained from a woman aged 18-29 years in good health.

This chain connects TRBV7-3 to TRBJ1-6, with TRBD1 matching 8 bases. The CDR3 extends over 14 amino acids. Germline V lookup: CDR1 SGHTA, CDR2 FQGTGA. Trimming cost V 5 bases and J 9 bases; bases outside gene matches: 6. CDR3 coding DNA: TGTGCCAGCAGCCTTTCAGGGGGCAGTTCACCCCTCCACTTT. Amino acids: CASSLSGGSSPLHF.

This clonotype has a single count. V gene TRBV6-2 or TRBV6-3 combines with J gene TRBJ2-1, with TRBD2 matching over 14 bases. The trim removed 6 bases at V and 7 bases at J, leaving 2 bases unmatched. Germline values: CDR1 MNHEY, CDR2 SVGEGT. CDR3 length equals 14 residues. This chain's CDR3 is CASRRTSGGNEQFF. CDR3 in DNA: TGTGCCAGCAGGCGGACTAGCGGGGGGAATGAGCAGTTCTTC.

The CDR3 region has the DNA TGCAGCGTTGACCAGGGACAGCAAGAGACCCAGTACTTC. It specifies CSVDQGQQETQYF. The rearrangement joins TRBV29-1 to TRBJ2-5; 7 positions agree with TRBD1. J was trimmed by 2 bases and V by 3 bases; bases with no gene match: 3. CDR3 length equals 13 residues. Germline V lookup: CDR1 SQVTM, CDR2 ANQGSEA.

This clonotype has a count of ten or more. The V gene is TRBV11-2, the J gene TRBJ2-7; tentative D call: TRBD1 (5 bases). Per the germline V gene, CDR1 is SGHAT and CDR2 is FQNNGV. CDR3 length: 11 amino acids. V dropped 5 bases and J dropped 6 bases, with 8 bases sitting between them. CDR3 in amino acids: CASSRQFEQYF. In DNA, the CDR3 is TGTGCCAGCAGCCGACAGTTCGAGCAGTACTTC.

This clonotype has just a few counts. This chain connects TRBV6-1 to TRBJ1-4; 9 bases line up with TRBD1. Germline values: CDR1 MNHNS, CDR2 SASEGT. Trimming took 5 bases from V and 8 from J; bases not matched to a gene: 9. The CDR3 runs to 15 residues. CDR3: CASSRAGTGREKLFF. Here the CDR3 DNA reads TGTGCCAGCAGTAGAGCCGGGACAGGGCGCGAAAAACTGTTTTTT.

CDR3 sequence (DNA): TGTGCCAGCAGCCTACGATTAGGACAGCCCCAGCATTTT. Protein: CASSLRLGQPQHF. V gene TRBV6-1 combines with J gene TRBJ1-5; the D is unclear. CDR1 is MNHNS, CDR2 SASEGT, per germline. The CDR3 loop spans 13 amino acids. V lost 6 bases and J 7 bases, leaving 13 bases between the germline ends.

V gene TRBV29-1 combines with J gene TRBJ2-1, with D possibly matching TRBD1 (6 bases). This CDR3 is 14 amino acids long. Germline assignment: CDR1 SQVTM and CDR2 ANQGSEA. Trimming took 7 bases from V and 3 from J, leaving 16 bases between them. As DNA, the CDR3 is TGCAGCGCCCGGCGACAGGACAACTACAATGAGCAGTTCTTC. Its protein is CSARRQDNYNEQFF.

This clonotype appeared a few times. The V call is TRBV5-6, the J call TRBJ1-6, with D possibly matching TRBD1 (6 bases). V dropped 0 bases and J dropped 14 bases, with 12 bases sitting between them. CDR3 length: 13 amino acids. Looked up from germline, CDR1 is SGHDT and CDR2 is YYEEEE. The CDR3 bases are TGTGCCAGCAGCTTGGGGACAGAAAGCACCCTCCACTTT. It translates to CASSLGTESTLHF.

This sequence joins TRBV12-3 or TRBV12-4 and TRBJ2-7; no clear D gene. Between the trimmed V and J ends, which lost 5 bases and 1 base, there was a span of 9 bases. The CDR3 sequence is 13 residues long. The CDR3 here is CASSPRPSYEQYF. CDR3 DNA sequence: TGTGCCAGCAGTCCCCGTCCTTCCTACGAGCAGTACTTC.

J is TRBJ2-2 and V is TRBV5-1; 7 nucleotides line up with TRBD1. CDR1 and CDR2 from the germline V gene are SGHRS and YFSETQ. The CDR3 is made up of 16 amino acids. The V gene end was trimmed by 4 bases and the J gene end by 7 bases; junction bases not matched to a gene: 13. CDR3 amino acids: CASSAKPRGQVGELFF. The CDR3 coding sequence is TGCGCCAGCAGCGCGAAACCGAGGGGGCAGGTCGGGGAGCTGTTTTTT.

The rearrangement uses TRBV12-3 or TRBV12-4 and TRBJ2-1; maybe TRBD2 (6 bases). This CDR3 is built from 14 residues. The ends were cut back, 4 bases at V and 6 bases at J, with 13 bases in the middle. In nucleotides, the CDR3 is TGTGCCAGCAGTTGGGGGGTGAGCGGCAATGAGCAGTTCTTC. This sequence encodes CASSWGVSGNEQFF.

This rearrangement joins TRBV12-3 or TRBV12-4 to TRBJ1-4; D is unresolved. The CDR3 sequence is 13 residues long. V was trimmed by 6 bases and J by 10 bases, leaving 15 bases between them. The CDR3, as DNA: TGTGCCAGCAGCCCTTTGAGGGTAGGAAAACTGTTTTTT. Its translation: CASSPLRVGKLFF.

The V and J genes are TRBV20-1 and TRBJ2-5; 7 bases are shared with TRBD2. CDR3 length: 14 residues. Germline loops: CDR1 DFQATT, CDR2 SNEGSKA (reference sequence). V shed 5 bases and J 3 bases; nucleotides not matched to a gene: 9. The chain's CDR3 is CSAGTSATKETQYF. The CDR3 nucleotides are TGCAGTGCTGGCACTAGCGCGACAAAAGAGACCCAGTACTTC.

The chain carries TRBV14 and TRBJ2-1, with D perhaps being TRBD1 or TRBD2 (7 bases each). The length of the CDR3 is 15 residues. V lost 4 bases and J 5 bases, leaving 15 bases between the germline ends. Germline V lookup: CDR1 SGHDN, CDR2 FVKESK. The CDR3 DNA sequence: TGTGCCAGCAGCCCTCTCGGGGGGACAGACAATGAGCAGTTCTTC. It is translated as CASSPLGGTDNEQFF.

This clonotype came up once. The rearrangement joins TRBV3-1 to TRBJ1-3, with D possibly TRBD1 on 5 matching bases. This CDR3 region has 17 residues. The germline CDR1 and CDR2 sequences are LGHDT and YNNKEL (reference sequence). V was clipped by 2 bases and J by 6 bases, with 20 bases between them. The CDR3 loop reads CASSQYSGSKSVNTIYF. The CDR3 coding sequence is TGTGCCAGCAGCCAATACTCAGGGTCTAAGAGTGTAAACACCATATATTTT.

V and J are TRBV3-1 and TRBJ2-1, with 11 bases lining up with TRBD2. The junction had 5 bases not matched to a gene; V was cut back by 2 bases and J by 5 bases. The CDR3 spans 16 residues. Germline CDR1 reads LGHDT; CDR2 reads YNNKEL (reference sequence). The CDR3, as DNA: TGTGCCAGCAGCCAACCGGGACTAGCGGCCCACAATGAGCAGTTCTTC. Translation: CASSQPGLAAHNEQFF.

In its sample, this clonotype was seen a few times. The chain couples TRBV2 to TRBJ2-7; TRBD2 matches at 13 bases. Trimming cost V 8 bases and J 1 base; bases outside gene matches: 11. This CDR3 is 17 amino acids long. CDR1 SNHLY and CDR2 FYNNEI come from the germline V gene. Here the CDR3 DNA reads TGTGCCAGCTCGACTAGCGGGAGGAAAGTTGGGTCCTACGAGCAGTACTTC. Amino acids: CASSTSGRKVGSYEQYF.

CDR3 DNA: TGTGCCACCAGCCCGGGGGGGACAGGGGGCTTCTACAATGAGCAGTTCTTC. Translated, it gives CATSPGGTGGFYNEQFF. The J gene is TRBJ2-1, the V gene TRBV15; 12 bases are a match to TRBD1. V shed 5 bases and J 3 bases; nucleotides not matched to a gene: 8. This CDR3 contains 17 residues. From germline, CDR1 is LNHNV and CDR2 YYDKDF (reference sequence).

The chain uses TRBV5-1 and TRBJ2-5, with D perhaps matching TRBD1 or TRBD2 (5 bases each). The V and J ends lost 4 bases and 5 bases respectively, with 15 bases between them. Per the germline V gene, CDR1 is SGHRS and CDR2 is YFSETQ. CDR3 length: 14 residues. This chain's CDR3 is CASSKGPAHETQYF. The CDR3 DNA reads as TGCGCCAGCAGCAAGGGACCGGCCCACGAGACCCAGTACTTC.

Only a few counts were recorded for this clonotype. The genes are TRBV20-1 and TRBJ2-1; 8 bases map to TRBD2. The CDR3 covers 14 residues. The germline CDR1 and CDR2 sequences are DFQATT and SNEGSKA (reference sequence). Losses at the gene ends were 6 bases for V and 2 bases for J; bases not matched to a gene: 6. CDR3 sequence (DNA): TGCAGTGCATCTCCGGGACTAGCCTACAATGAGCAGTTCTTC. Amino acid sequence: CSASPGLAYNEQFF.

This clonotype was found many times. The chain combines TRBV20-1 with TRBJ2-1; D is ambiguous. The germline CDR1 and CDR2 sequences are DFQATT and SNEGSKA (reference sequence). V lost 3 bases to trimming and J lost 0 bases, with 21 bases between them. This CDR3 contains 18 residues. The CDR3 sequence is CSARDRRLGPSSYNEQFF. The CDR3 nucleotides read TGCAGTGCTAGGGACCGTAGACTTGGCCCGAGCTCCTACAATGAGCAGTTCTTC.

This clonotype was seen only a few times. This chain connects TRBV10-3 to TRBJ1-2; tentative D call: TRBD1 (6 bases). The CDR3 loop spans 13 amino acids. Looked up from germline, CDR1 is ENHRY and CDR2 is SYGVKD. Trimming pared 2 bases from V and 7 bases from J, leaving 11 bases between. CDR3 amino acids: CAISETQGSGYTF. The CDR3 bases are TGTGCCATCAGTGAGACACAGGGATCTGGCTACACCTTC.

CDR3 sequence (DNA): TGTGCCAGCTCACCCGGACAGGGGGCGGAAGGGGCCAACGTCCTGACTTTC. Protein: CASSPGQGAEGANVLTF. The J gene is TRBJ2-6, the V gene TRBV18; the match to TRBD1 covers 11 bases. V lost 3 bases and J lost 4; bases outside the gene matches: 5. Germline CDR1 is KGHSH and CDR2 is LQKENI. The CDR3 consists of 17 residues.

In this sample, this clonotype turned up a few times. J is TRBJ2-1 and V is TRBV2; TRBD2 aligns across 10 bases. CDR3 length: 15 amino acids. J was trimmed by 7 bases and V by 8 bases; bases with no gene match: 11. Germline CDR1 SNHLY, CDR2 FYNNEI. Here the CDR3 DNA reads TGTGCCAGCCGCAGGGCCAGCGGGGGGGAGAATGAGCAGTTCTTC. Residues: CASRRASGGENEQFF.

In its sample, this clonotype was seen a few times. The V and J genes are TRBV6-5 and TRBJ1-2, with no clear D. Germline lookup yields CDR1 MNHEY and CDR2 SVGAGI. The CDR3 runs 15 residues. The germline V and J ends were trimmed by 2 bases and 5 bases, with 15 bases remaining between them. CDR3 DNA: TGTGCCAGCAGTTACGACGCAGGACCCTCTTATGGCTACACCTTC. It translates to CASSYDAGPSYGYTF.

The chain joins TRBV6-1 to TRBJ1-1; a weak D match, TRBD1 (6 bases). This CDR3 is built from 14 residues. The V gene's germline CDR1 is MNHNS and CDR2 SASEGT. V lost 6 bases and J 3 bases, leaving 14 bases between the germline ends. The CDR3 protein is CASRPAGAYTEAFF. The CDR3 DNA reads TGTGCCAGCAGACCCGCGGGGGCCTACACTGAAGCTTTCTTT.

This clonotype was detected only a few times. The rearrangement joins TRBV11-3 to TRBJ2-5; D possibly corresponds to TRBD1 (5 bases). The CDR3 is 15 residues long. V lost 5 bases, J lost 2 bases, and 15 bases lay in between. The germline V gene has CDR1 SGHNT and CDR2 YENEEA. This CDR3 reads CASSLPTELQETQYF. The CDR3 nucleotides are TGTGCCAGCAGCCTTCCGACAGAACTACAAGAGACCCAGTACTTC.

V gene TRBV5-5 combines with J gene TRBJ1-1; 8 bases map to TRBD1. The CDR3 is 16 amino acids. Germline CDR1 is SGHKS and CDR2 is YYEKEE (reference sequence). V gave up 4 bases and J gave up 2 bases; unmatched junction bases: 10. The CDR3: CASSTEDRGRNTEAFF. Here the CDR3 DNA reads TGTGCCAGCAGCACAGAAGACAGGGGACGTAACACTGAAGCTTTCTTT.

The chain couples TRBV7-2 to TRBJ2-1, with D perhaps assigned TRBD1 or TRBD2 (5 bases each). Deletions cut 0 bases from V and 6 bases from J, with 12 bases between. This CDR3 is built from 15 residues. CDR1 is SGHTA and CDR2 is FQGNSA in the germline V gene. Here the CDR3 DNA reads TGTGCCAGCAGCTTAGCGCTCCAGAGGGGCAATGAGCAGTTCTTC. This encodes CASSLALQRGNEQFF.

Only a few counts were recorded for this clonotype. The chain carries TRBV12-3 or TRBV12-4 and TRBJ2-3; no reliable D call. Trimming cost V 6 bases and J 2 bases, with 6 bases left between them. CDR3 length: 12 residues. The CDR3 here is CASRFLTDTQYF. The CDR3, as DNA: TGTGCCAGCAGATTCCTCACAGATACGCAGTATTTT.

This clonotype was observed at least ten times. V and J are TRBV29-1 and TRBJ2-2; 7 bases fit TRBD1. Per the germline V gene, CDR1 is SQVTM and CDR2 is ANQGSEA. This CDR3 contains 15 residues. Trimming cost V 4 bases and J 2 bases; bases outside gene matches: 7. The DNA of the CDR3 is TGCAGCGTTGCGGGACAGTTAGTTAACACCGGGGAGCTGTTTTTT. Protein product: CSVAGQLVNTGELFF.